The 19 T cell receptor beta chains below were found in one sample sequenced in a study of T-cell reconstitution after alpha-beta-depleted transplantation in children. The authors prepared the TCRbeta library with unique molecular identifiers. TCRdb reanalysed the PCR reads using MiXCR and keeps one entry per CDR3 protein. The repertoire includes about 7,900 distinct CDR3 sequences, 17% of them detected once, and approximately 90% sits in the top ten. Here the sequenced sample was PBMCs, mostly from graft donor cells, taken 60 days after TCRalphabeta/CD19-depleted stem cell transplant. These TCRs come from a girl under two years old who had a stem cell transplant for combined immunodeficiency, so the T cells may come from the graft donor.

This clonotype was seen a handful of times. V and J are TRBV7-2 and TRBJ1-5, with D uncertain. Trimming cost V 3 bases and J 2 bases, with 8 bases left between them. Germline V gene sequence: CDR1 SGHTA, CDR2 FQGNSA. This CDR3 is built from 14 residues. The CDR3 DNA is TGTGCCAGCAGCTTGAGGAGAGGCAATCAGCCCCAGCATTTT. Its translation is CASSLRRGNQPQHF.

This clonotype was counted only a few times. This chain joins TRBV20-1 and TRBJ1-6, with no clear D. Germline V gene sequence: CDR1 DFQATT, CDR2 SNEGSKA (reference sequence). CDR3 length: 13 amino acids. The V gene lost 5 bases and the J gene lost 7 bases, with 12 bases spanning the gap. CDR3 protein: CSALSNGNSPLHF. DNA of the CDR3: TGCAGTGCTCTCAGTAATGGGAATTCACCCCTCCACTTT.

V usage is TRBV20-1 and J usage is TRBJ2-2; D not certain. The CDR3 has 15 residues. The V gene lost 2 bases and the J gene lost 5 bases, with 15 bases spanning the gap. Germline V gene lookup returns CDR1 DFQATT and CDR2 SNEGSKA (reference sequence). The CDR3 reads CSARSWTTSTGELFF. CDR3 nucleotides: TGCAGTGCTAGATCGTGGACCACTTCTACCGGGGAGCTGTTTTTT.

This clonotype was recorded at least ten times. The gene calls are TRBV20-1 and TRBJ1-1; D remains unclear. V lost 3 bases to trimming and J lost 0 bases, with 11 bases between them. The germline gives CDR1 DFQATT, CDR2 SNEGSKA (reference sequence). The CDR3 length is 14 residues. The CDR3 reads CSARKHPLNTEAFF. CDR3 DNA sequence: TGCAGTGCTAGGAAACACCCCTTGAACACTGAAGCTTTCTTT.

The chain carries TRBV7-3 and TRBJ2-1, with 8 bases lining up with TRBD1. In germline, CDR1 is SGHTA, CDR2 FQGTGA. The V segment lost 3 bases and the J segment 9 bases; nucleotides outside the gene matches: 10. CDR3 length equals 15 residues. CDR3 loop: CASSFDRGTRGEQFF. The CDR3 DNA sequence: TGTGCCAGCAGCTTCGACAGGGGTACCCGAGGTGAGCAGTTCTTC. The full variable domain, its missing parts supplied by reference TRBV7-3 and TRBJ2-1, is GAGVSQTPSNKVTEKGKYVELRCDPISGHTALYWYRQSLGQGPEFLIYFQGTGAADDSGLPNDRFFAVRPEGSVSTLKIQRTERGDSAVYLCASSFDRGTRGEQFFGPGTRLTVL.

This clonotype has ten or more counts. The chain links TRBV10-3 to TRBJ2-7, with D perhaps matching TRBD2 (6 bases). Trimming took off 5 bases at V and 2 bases at J, with 10 bases between the two ends. CDR3 length: 13 residues. Per the germline V gene, CDR1 is ENHRY and CDR2 is SYGVKD. The DNA for the CDR3 is TGTGCCATCAGTCGAGCGGGTACCTACGAGCAGTACTTC. Translation: CAISRAGTYEQYF.

This clonotype has a count of ten or more. The V call is TRBV29-1, the J call TRBJ2-5; tentatively, D is TRBD2 (6 bases). The CDR3 has 12 amino acids. Germline CDR1 is SQVTM and CDR2 is ANQGSEA. V lost 6 bases and J 4 bases, leaving 12 bases between the germline ends. CDR3 nucleotides: TGCAGCGTCGGACGGGGAGGAGAGACCCAGTACTTC. This translates into CSVGRGGETQYF.

The chain carries TRBV5-4 and TRBJ1-2; D is ambiguous. The germline V gene encodes CDR1 SGHNT and CDR2 YYREEE (reference sequence). This CDR3 comprises 14 residues. Trimming stripped 2 bases from V and 5 bases from J, with 13 bases between. The CDR3 spells CASSFLGRIYGYTF. Here the CDR3 DNA reads TGTGCCAGCAGCTTTCTAGGACGGATATATGGCTACACCTTC.

This clonotype was observed at least ten times. J is TRBJ2-4 and V is TRBV30; no firm D call. This CDR3 comprises 11 residues. The germline gives CDR1 GTSNPN, CDR2 SVGIG (reference sequence). Deletions cut 2 bases from V and 5 bases from J, with 4 bases between. The CDR3 bases are TGTGCCTGGAGTTCCCAAAACATTCAGTACTTC. Protein: CAWSSQNIQYF.

This clonotype came up many times. This rearrangement joins TRBV20-1 to TRBJ2-3; D remains ambiguous. CDR3 length: 11 residues. Per germline, CDR1 DFQATT and CDR2 SNEGSKA (reference sequence). The V gene lost 3 bases and the J gene lost 5 bases, with 6 bases spanning the gap. For the CDR3, the DNA is TGCAGTGCTAGTAAAAAAGATACGCAGTATTTT. It encodes CSASKKDTQYF.

This clonotype was observed at least ten times. The chain links TRBV24-1 to TRBJ2-5, with D perhaps TRBD2 (5 bases). The germline gives CDR1 KGHDR, CDR2 SFDVKD. The CDR3 sequence is 14 residues long. V lost 3 bases and J lost 3, with 10 bases in between. CDR3 loop: CATSDPDGKETQYF. The CDR3 DNA sequence: TGTGCCACCAGTGATCCCGACGGGAAAGAGACCCAGTACTTC.

The genes are TRBV6-5 and TRBJ2-3; perhaps D is TRBD1 or TRBD2 (5 bases each). V was clipped by 2 bases and J by 1 base, with 10 bases between them. CDR1 and CDR2 from the germline V gene are MNHEY and SVGAGI. This CDR3 region has 15 residues. CDR3 sequence (DNA): TGTGCCAGCAGTTACGAGGGGCGCGGCACAGATACGCAGTATTTT. This codes for CASSYEGRGTDTQYF.

The genes are TRBV2 and TRBJ2-7, with 8 bases matching TRBD1. The CDR3 is 14 amino acids. Germline V CDR1 and CDR2: SNHLY, FYNNEI. Trimming removed 6 bases from V and 2 bases from J; junction bases left unmatched: 6. CDR3: CASRGTGYAYEQYF. The CDR3 DNA is TGTGCCAGCAGGGGGACAGGCTATGCCTACGAGCAGTACTTC.

The chain carries TRBV18 and TRBJ2-2, with unresolved D. The ends were cut back, 1 base at V and 1 base at J, with 19 bases in the middle. CDR1 and CDR2 (germline): KGHSH, LQKENI. The CDR3 runs to 19 residues. The CDR3 reads CASSPRSGITHLNTGELFF. The CDR3 nucleotides read TGTGCCAGCTCACCACGGTCAGGCATTACTCACCTGAACACCGGGGAGCTGTTTTTT.

This clonotype was counted between two and nine times. This sequence joins TRBV7-6 and TRBJ1-1; no clear D. Germline CDR1 SGHVS, CDR2 FNYEAQ. This CDR3 is 12 amino acids long. V gave up 3 bases and J gave up 8 bases, with 10 bases separating them. CDR3 residues: CASSFNGREAFF. The CDR3, as DNA: TGTGCCAGCAGCTTCAACGGAAGGGAAGCTTTCTTT.

This clonotype has at least ten counts. CDR3 coding DNA: TGTGCCAGCAGTGCGGGGGGGAGAGAGACCCAGTACTTC. It codes for CASSAGGRETQYF. The chain is built from TRBV7-2 and TRBJ2-5, with TRBD2 matching 9 bases. The V gene's germline CDR1 is SGHTA and CDR2 FQGNSA. The CDR3 covers 13 residues. With V trimmed by 6 bases and J by 4 bases, 3 bases remained unmatched.

There are many counts of this clonotype. The chain has TRBV29-1 and TRBJ1-1; the match to TRBD1 covers 8 bases. In germline, CDR1 is SQVTM, CDR2 ANQGSEA. There are 15 residues in the CDR3. V shed 4 bases, J shed 0 bases, and the junction held 7 bases outside the gene matches. The CDR3 protein is CSVGDRGALNTEAFF. The CDR3, as DNA: TGCAGCGTTGGAGACAGGGGAGCTTTGAACACTGAAGCTTTCTTT.

This sequence joins TRBV12-3 or TRBV12-4 and TRBJ1-1; D is perhaps TRBD1 (6 bases). With 2 bases removed from V and 4 bases from J, the gap between germline ends came to 8 bases. The CDR3 loop spans 13 amino acids. CDR3 protein: CASSLRGGTEAFF. The CDR3 nucleotides read TGTGCCAGCAGTTTAAGAGGGGGCACTGAAGCTTTCTTT.

This sequence joins TRBV28 and TRBJ2-5; TRBD2 matches 8 bases. Germline V lookup: CDR1 MDHEN, CDR2 SYDVKM. V shed 0 bases, J shed 1 base, and the junction held 1 base outside the gene matches. The CDR3 extends over 15 amino acids. The CDR3 coding sequence is TGTGCCAGCAGTTTATGGGGGACTAGCCAAGAGACCCAGTACTTC. It yields the protein CASSLWGTSQETQYF.